Included here is one TCR beta chain sequence, with context. Per the authors' pipeline: Estimation of nucleated cell counts relied on the amplification of reference gene primers. Clones were read by immunoSEQ multiplex PCR, and TCRdb kept only the in-frame ones, dropping some. The V and J calls and clone size are taken from that table; D and trimming were inferred from the DNA. The sample lists under 200,000 clones, approximately 91% occurring once. CDR3 length equals 15 residues. Germline CDR1 SGHRS, CDR2 YFSETQ. V gave up 4 bases and J gave up 6 bases, with 14 bases separating them. This sample is part of a study of blood T cell repertoires in COVID-19. Turning to the study itself: Whether acute or convalescent, the COVID-19 samples came from the United States, Italy and Spain. The analysed material was cDNA or gDNA that came from T cells, B-cell-depleted T cells, or PBMCs.

The origin of this receptor is a man in his 70s with active or convalescent COVID-19. The genes are TRBV5-1 and TRBJ1-6; no firm D call. Sequencing was performed on peripheral blood. The CDR3 coding sequence is TGCGCCAGCAGCGGCGGAGTAGGCGCTAATTCACCCCTCCACTTT. Protein: CASSGGVGANSPLHF.